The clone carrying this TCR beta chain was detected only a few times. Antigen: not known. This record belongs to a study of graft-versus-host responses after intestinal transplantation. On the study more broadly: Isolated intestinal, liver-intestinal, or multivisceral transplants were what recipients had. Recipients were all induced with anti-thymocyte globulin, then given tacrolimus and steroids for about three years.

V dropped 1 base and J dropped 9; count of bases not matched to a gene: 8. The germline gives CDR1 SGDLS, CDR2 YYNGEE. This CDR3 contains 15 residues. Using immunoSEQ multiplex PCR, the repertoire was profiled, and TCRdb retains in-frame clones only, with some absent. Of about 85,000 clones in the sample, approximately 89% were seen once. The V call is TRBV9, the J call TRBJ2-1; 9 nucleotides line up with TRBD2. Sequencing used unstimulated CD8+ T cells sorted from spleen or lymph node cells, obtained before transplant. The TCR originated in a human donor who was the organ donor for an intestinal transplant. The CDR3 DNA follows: TGTGCCAGCAGCGTATCTAGCGGGGTAGGTGGTGAGCAGTTCTTC. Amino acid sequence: CASSVSSGVGGEQFF.